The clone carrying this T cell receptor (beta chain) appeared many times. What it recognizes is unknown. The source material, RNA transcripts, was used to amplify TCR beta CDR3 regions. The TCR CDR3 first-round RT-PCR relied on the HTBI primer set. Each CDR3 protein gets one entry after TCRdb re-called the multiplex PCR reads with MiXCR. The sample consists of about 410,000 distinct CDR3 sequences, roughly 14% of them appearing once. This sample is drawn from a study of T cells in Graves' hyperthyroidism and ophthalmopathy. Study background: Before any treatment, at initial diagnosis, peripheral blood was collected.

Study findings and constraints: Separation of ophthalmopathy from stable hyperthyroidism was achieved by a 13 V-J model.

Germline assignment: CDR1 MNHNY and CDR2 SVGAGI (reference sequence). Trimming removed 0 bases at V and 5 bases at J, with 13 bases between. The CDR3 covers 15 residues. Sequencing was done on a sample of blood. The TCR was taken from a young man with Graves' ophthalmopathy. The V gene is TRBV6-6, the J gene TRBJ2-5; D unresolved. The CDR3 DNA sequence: TGTGCCAGCAGTTACTCGGGATGGGTTGATGAGACCCAGTACTTC. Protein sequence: CASSYSGWVDETQYF.